What follows describes a single TCR beta chain. The data are from a study of ipilimumab plus nivolumab after autologous stem cell transplantation. Checkpoint therapy with ipilimumab 1 mg/kg began 14 to 28 days after transplant. Data came from immunoSEQ multiplex PCR; TCRdb stores just in-frame clones and leaves some out. The table records approximately 15,000 clones, 70% to 80% of them present only once. The CDR3 loop spans 14 amino acids. Germline CDR1 is SGHVS and CDR2 is FQNEAQ. The J segment lost 1 base and the V segment lost 6 bases, leaving 5 bases of the junction unmatched. Sequencing was performed on PBMCs, taken in a trial of ipilimumab plus nivolumab as post-transplant consolidation. This sequence originates from a male donor with diffuse large B-cell lymphoma. The chain is built from TRBV7-8 and TRBJ1-1; the match to TRBD1 covers 7 bases. CDR3 protein: CASRTTGRNTEAFF. The CDR3 DNA reads as TGTGCCAGCAGGACGACAGGGAGGAACACTGAAGCTTTCTTT. Variable domain in full (rest from reference TRBV7-8 and TRBJ1-1): GAGVSQSPRYKVAKRGQDVALRCDPISGHVSLFWYQQALGQGPEFLTYFQNEAQLDKSGLPSDRFFAERPEGSVSTLKIQRTQQEDSAVYLCASRTTGRNTEAFFGQGTRLTVV.